This TCR beta chain originates from a study of T cell responses to AZD1222 COVID-19 vaccine (dated by TCRdb to 2020 to 2022). Broadly, across the study: Because spike-specific TCR depth and breadth did not differ between the two schedules, AZD1222 recipients who got a second dose at roughly 4 weeks were pooled with those who got a second dose at roughly 12 weeks. TCR sequencing covered fewer than 250 trial participants: about 210 given two doses of AZD1222 and about 26 given two doses of MenACWY control vaccine. Trial participants were enrolled by age into subgroups of 18-55, 56-69 and 70-plus years, and around 140, 26 and 57 TCR-sequenced participants, respectively, were included in these subgroups. Study-wide conclusions, independent of this receptor: Conclusions about previously exposed vaccinees are limited, since just a handful of AZD1222 recipients were seropositive for SARS-CoV-2 at baseline. CD4 TCRs associated with the vaccine covered the entire spike protein, and the dominant responses were in regions 160-218 and 743-854. Spike-specific TCR breadth and depth rose significantly after two AZD1222 doses compared with day 0 and with MenACWY recipients. Because no day 14 peak-response samples were available, the repertoires could be characterized only after the peak T cell response. Reportedly, almost half of the unique spike-specific TCRs recognized epitopes lying outside the regions that are mutated in the B.1.351 and B.1.1.7 variants. The 56-69-year group was small, and its depth increase did not reach significance, likely because of low power. Participants were mostly white British, with more females than males. The authors suggested clonal diversity may have been underestimated.

The CDR3 regions of human TCRbeta chains were analyzed by immunosequencing. From the authors' description of their analysis: Repertoire TCRs were matched against a reference library of SARS-CoV-2-specific TCRs generated with the MIRA antigen-specificity platform. Breadth was defined as the fraction of unique TCRs that were SARS-CoV-2-associated. Depth was defined as the fraction of total T cells that were SARS-CoV-2-associated. Each spike-specific TCR was assigned to its reactive spike region and to a CD4 or CD8 class using the MIRA data. Log10-transformed breadth and depth values were compared by one-way ANOVA with Sidak's multiple comparisons tests. The immuneACCESS repertoire file appears here via TCRdb, limited to in-frame rearrangements. These files lack a portion of the clones; in checked studies, under half of the deficit traces to unresolved V genes, and the cause of the others is not known. The DNA gave D and trimming, while V, J and clone size come from that table. This sample has some 130,000 clones in its table, and 90% to 95% of those were observed once. The ten largest clonotypes hold approximately 1.6% of the sample.

As to this clone: Its antigen remains unidentified. No per-base quality is available; no much larger clone lies one base away.

From the cysteine up to the phenylalanine, the CDR3 has a length of 15 residues. Kept here is only the CDR3 DNA, which spans 45 bases and is read in frame from base 1. The germline V gene yields SGHRS for CDR1 and YFSETQ for CDR2. Cut back by 5 bases and 1 base, the V and J ends lie 15 bases apart. The time point label, as the study defines it: baseline before first vaccination. Vaccinee samples came from UK trials COV001 and COV002, including a single-blind randomized controlled phase 2/3 trial of AZD1222 (ChAdOx1 nCoV-19) in healthy adults. For TCRbeta chain sequencing, PBMC samples were collected from trial participants at day 0 and at day 28 after the second dose.

The sequence joins TRBV5-1 to TRBJ1-1; TRBD1 is a possible D gene, resting on 5 matching bases. This TCR came from an adult in good health. The sequencing here drew on peripheral blood, taken on day 0 of AZD1222 vaccination. The DNA sequence is as follows: TGCGCCAGCAGATTCAACAGGAACAGGAACACTGAAGCTTTCTTT. This yields the protein CASRFNRNRNTEAFF.